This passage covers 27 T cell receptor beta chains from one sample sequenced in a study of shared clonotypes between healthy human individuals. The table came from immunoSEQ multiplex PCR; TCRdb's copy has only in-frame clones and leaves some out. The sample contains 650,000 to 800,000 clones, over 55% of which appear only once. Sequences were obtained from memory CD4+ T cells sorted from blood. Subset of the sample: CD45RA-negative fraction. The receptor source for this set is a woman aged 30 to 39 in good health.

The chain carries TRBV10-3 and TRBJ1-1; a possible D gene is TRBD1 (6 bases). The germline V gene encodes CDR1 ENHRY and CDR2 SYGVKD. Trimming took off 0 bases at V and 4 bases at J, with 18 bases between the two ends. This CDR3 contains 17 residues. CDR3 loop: CAISESGAAAGGTEAFF. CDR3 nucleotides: TGTGCCATCAGTGAGTCGGGGGCGGCCGCCGGGGGCACTGAAGCTTTCTTT.

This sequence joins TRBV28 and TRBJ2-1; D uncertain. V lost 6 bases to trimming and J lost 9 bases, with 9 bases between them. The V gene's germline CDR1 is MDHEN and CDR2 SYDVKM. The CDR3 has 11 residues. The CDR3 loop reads CASSQPREQFF. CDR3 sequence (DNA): TGTGCCAGCAGCCAACCGCGTGAGCAGTTCTTC. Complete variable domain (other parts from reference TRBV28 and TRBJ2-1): DVKVTQSSRYLVKRTGEKVFLECVQDMDHENMFWYRQDPGLGLRLIYFSYDVKMKEKGDIPEGYSVSREKKERFSLILESASTNQTSMYLCASSQPREQFFGPGTRLTVL.

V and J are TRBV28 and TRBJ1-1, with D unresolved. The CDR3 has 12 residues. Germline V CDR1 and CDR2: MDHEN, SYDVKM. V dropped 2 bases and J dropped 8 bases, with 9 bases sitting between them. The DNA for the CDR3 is TGTGCCAGCAGTTTAGGCCAGGCCGAAGCTTTCTTT. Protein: CASSLGQAEAFF.

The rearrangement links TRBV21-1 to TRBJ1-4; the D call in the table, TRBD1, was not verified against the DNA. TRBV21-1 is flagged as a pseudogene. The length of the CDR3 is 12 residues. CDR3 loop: CATLEGQEKLFF. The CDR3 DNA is TGTGCCACCCTTGAGGGACAGGAAAAACTGTTTTTT.

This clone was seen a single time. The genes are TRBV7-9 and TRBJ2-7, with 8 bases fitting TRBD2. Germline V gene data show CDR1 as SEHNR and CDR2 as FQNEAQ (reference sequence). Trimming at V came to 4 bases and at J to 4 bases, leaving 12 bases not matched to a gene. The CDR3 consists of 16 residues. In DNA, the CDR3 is TGTGCCAGCAGCTCAGCCGGGAGGGCCTCGGGTTACGAGCAGTACTTC. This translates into CASSSAGRASGYEQYF. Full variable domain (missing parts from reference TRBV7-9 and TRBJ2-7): DTGVSQNPRHKITKRGQNVTFRCDPISEHNRLYWYRQTLGQGPEFLTYFQNEAQLEKSRLLSDRFSAERPKGSFSTLEIQRTEQGDSAMYLCASSSAGRASGYEQYFGPGTRLTVT.

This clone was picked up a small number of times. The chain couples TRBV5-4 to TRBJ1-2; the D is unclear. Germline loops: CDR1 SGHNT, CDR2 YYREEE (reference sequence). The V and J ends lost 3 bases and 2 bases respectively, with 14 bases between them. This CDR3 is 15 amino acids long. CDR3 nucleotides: TGTGCCAGCAGCTCAAGGGAGGGCAGGAACTATGGCTACACCTTC. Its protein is CASSSREGRNYGYTF.

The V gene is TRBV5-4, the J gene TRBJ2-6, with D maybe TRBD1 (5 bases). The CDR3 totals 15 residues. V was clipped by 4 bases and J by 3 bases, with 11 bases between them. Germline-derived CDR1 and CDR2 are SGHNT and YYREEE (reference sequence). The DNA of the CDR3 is TGTGCCAGCAGCCGAGGACAAAGTGGGGCCAACGTCCTGACTTTC. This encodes CASSRGQSGANVLTF.

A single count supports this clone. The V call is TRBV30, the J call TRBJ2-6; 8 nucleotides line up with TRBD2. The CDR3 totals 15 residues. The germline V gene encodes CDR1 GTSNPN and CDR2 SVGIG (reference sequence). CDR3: CASTRGGPGANVLTF. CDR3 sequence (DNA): TGTGCTTCGACCCGGGGGGGCCCCGGGGCCAACGTCCTGACTTTC.

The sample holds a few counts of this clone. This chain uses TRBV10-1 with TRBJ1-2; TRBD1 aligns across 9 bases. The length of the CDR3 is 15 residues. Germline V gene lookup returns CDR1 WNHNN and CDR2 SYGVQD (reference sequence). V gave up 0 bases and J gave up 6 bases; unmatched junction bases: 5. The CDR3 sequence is CASSESNRGPHGYTF. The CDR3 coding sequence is TGCGCCAGCAGTGAGTCGAACAGGGGGCCGCATGGCTACACCTTC.

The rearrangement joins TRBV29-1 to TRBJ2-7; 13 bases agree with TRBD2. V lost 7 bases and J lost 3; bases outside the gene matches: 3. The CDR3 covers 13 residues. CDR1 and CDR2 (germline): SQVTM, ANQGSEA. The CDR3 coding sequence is TGCAGCGCCCGGACTAGCGGGAGCTACGAGCAGTACTTC. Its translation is CSARTSGSYEQYF.

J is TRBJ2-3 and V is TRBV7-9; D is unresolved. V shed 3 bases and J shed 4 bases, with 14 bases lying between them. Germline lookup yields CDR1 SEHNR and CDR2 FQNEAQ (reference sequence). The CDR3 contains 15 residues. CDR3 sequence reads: CASSLAEPSSDTQYF. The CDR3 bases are TGTGCCAGCAGCTTGGCAGAACCGTCTTCAGATACGCAGTATTTT.

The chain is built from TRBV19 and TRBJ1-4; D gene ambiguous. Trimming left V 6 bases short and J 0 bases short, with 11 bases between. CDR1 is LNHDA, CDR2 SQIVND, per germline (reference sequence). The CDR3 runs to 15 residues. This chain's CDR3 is CASRTQDATNEKLFF. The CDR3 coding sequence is TGTGCCAGTAGGACCCAAGATGCAACTAATGAAAAACTGTTTTTT.

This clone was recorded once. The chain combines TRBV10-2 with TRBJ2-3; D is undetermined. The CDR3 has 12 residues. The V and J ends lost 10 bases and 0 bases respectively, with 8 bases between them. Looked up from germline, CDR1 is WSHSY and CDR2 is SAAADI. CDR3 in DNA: TGCGCCACCGTGGGCAGCACAGATACGCAGTATTTT. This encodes CATVGSTDTQYF.

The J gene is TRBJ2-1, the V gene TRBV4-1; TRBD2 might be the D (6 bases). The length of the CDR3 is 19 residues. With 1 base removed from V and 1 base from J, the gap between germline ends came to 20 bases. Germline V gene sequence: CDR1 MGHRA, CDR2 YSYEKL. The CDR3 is CASSQAFSTGLASYNEQFF. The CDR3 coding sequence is TGCGCCAGCAGCCAAGCGTTCAGTACGGGACTTGCTTCCTACAATGAGCAGTTCTTC.

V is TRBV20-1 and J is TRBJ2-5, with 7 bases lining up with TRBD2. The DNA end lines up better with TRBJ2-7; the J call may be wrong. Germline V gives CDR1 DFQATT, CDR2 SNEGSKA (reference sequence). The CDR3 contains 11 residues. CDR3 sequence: CSASTSSEQYF. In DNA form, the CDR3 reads TGCAGTGCATCGACTAGCAGCGAGCAGTACTTC.

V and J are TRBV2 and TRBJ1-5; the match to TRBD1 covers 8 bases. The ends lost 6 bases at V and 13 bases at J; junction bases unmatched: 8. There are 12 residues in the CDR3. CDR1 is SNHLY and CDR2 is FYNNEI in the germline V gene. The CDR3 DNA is TGTGCCAGCAGACTCGGACAGGGCTTTCAGCATTTT. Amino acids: CASRLGQGFQHF.

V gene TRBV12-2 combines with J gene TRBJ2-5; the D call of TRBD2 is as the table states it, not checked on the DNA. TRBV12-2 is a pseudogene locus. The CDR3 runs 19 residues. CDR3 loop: CASRRRGGSHAAAQETQYF. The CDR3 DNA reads TGTGCAAGTCGCCGCCGCGGCGGGTCTCATGCCGCCGCCCAAGAGACCCAGTACTTC.

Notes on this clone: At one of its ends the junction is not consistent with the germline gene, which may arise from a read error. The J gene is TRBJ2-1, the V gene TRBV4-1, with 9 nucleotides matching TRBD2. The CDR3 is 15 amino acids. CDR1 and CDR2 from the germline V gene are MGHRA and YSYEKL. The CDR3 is CASRQGSGGYNEQFF. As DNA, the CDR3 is TGCGCCAGCAGGCAAGGTAGCGGGGGCTACAATGAGCAGTTCTTC.

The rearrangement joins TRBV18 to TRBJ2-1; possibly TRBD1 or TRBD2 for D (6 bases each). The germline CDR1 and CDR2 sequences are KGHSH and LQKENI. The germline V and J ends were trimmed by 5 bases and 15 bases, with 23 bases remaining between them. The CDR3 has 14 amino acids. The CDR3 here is CASSDHGGGGSSFF. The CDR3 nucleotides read TGTGCCAGCTCAGATCACGGAGGGGGAGGTTCATCGTTCTTC.

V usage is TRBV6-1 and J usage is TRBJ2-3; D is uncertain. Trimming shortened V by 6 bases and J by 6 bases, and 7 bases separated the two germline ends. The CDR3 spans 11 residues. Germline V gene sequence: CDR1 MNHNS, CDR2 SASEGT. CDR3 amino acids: CASRSGDTQYF. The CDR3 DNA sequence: TGTGCCAGCAGGTCAGGTGATACGCAGTATTTT.

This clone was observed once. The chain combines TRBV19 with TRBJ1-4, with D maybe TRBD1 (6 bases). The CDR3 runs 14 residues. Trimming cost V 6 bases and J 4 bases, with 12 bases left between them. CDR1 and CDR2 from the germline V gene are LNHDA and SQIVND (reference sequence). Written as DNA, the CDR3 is TGTGCCAGTAGCACACAGGGAGGTAATGAAAAACTGTTTTTT. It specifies CASSTQGGNEKLFF.

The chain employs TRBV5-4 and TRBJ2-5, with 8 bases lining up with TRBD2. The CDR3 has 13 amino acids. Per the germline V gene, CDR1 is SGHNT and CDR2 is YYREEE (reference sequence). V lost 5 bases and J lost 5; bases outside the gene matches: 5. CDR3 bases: TGTGCCAGCAGTTTTGAGCGGGGGGAGACCCAGTACTTC. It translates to CASSFERGETQYF.

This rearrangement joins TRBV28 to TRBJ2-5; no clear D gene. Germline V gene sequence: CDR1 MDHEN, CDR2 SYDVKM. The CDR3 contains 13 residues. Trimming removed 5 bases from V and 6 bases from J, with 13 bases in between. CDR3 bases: TGTGCCAGCAGTCCGGTCCCCCGGCAGACCCAGTACTTC. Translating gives CASSPVPRQTQYF.

The CDR3 region is CAWSVKRSGDTQYF. DNA for the CDR3: TGTGCCTGGAGTGTAAAGCGGTCCGGTGATACGCAGTATTTT. The chain has TRBV30 and TRBJ2-3; tentatively, D is TRBD2 (5 bases). Trimming removed 0 bases from V and 6 bases from J, with 13 bases in between. The CDR3 contains 14 residues. In germline, CDR1 is GTSNPN, CDR2 SVGIG (reference sequence).

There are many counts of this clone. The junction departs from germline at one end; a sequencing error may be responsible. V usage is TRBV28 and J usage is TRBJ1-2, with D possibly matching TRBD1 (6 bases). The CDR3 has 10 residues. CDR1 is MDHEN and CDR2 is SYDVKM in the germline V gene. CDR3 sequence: CASGHRVISF. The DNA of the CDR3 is TGTGCCAGCGGCCACAGGGTAATATCCTTC.

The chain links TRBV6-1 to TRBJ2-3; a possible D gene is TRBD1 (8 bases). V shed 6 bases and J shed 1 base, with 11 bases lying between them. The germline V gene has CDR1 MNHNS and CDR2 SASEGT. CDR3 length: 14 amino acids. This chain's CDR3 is CASRAGQGTDTQYF. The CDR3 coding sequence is TGTGCCAGCAGAGCGGGACAGGGCACAGATACGCAGTATTTT.

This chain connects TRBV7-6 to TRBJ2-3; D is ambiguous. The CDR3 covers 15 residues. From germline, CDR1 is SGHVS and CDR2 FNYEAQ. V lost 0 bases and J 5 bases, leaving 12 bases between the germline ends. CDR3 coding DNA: TGTGCCAGCAGCTTAGCGGAAAACCCCCGAGATACGCAGTATTTT. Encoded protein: CASSLAENPRDTQYF.